These T cell receptor beta chains were read from a single sample in a study of a mutant IDH1 vaccine in newly diagnosed glioma. These receptors have no known antigen. Clones were sequenced by immunoSEQ multiplex PCR, and TCRdb holds only the in-frame ones, with some missing. The sample carries about 30,000 clones, about 80% recorded once. Source: PBMCs, taken from a glioma patient whose treatment included an IDH1 peptide vaccine. The receptors originated from a man in his thirties or forties with glioma. The CDR3 runs from the conserved cysteine through the conserved F or W.

j_call v_call cdr3_aa
TRBJ1-1 TRBV6-1 CASSGRQGNTEAFF
TRBJ1-2 TRBV18 CASGSNYGYTF
TRBJ2-5 TRBV6-5 CASSPGPRRDTQYF
TRBJ2-3 TRBV6-5 CASRPVAGTQYF
TRBJ1-2 TRBV7-2 CASSRDRGLYGYTF
TRBJ1-2 TRBV4-3 CASSQGDLWRQGTNYGYTF
TRBJ2-7 TRBV15 CATSRTGTGWYEQYF
TRBJ2-7 TRBV6-6 CASSLESLQLTGTSYF
TRBJ1-1 TRBV5-1 CASSLVGFVQDTEAFF
TRBJ2-2 TRBV4-1 CASSHSADRGNTGELFF
TRBJ1-1 TRBV19 CASSMSTEAFF
TRBJ2-7 TRBV30 CAWSGRAEQYF
TRBJ1-5 TRBV19 CASSMGRGQPQHF
TRBJ1-1 TRBV5-1 CASSLHQGDTEAFF
TRBJ1-2 TRBV14 CASSQTGRARGYTF
TRBJ2-7 TRBV7-9 CASSFTKAGPYEQYF
TRBJ2-7 TRBV10-3 CAISGSTYEQYF
TRBJ1-1 TRBV19 CASTDPALNTEAFF
TRBJ1-2 TRBV11-2 CASSLTDSNYGYTF
TRBJ2-7 TRBV5-4 CASSAANEQYF
TRBJ2-7 TRBV4-1 CASSQNPPDEQYF
TRBJ2-7 TRBV7-3 CASSFGAGAQYEQYF
TRBJ2-7 TRBV29-1 CSVGDPQYF
TRBJ2-2 TRBV2 CASREGARAGELFF
TRBJ2-1 TRBV6-4 CASRTVGGDTEQFF
TRBJ2-3 TRBV11-3 CASSLTDTQYF
TRBJ1-2 TRBV29-1 CSVEGVNRGFNYGYTF
TRBJ1-1 TRBV5-1 CASSTGRGNTEAFF
TRBJ1-5 TRBV4-1 CASSQGRQEESPQHF
TRBJ2-2 TRBV6-6 CASSSNGLAIGELFF
TRBJ1-1 TRBV6-6 CASSSTSVVGTEAFF
TRBJ1-5 TRBV7-6 CASSPHPNQPQHF
TRBJ2-2 TRBV6-6 CASKRDGQSFTGELFF
TRBJ1-3 TRBV5-1 CASSQGQGKNTIYF
TRBJ2-5 TRBV29-1 CSVGQGVQETQYF
TRBJ1-4 TRBV27 CASSARTDEKLFF
TRBJ2-1 TRBV7-3 CASSSQTSGRASIYNEQFF
TRBJ2-5 TRBV10-2 CASSDLKQGARETQYF
TRBJ2-2 TRBV6-6 CASRAGGMNTGELFF
TRBJ1-2 TRBV7-2 CASSLSYGYTF
TRBJ1-4 TRBV19 CASSISTNEKLFF
TRBJ2-7 TRBV5-4 CASSLDGVREQYF
TRBJ1-2 TRBV19 CASMMDSFLGGYTF
TRBJ1-4 TRBV7-6 CASSSSSWLPNEKLFF